This T cell receptor beta chain was identified in a study of CD8 T cell repertoires and HIV-1 epitope variants. In regard to this clone: Antigen unknown.

The germline CDR1 and CDR2 sequences are MDHEN and SYDVKM. This CDR3 has 16 amino acids. Trimming cost V 5 bases and J 7 bases; bases outside gene matches: 13. Only in-frame clones appear in the TCRdb table, and some are missing; sequencing was by immunoSEQ multiplex PCR. Among under 5,500 clones listed, around 63% were seen once. The sample comprised cultured CD8+ T cells derived from PBMCs. The chain links TRBV28 to TRBJ1-1, with TRBD1 matching 10 bases. This clonotype was obtained from a male donor with HIV. In DNA, the CDR3 is TGTGCCAGCAGTCTCCTTCCCGGACAGGGGGACGGTGAAGCTTTCTTT. This sequence encodes CASSLLPGQGDGEAFF.